The present T cell receptor (beta chain) was sequenced within a study of blood T cell repertoires in COVID-19. Assay: immunoSEQ multiplex PCR; the TCRdb copy retains only in-frame clones and omits some. The table shows approximately 160,000 clones, with 84% occurring only once. V lost 11 bases and J lost 5, with 12 bases in between. This CDR3 is built from 12 residues. Germline CDR1 is LNHDA and CDR2 is SQIVND (reference sequence). This clone was recorded only once. The TCR comes from a woman aged 50 to 60 who had recovered from COVID-19. This chain links TRBV19 with TRBJ1-4; D possibly corresponds to TRBD1 (6 bases). The sequenced sample was PBMCs or T cells enriched from blood (not recorded which). The CDR3 sequence: CASTGTNEKLFF. As DNA, the CDR3 is TGTGCCTCGACCGGGACAAATGAAAAACTGTTTTTT.